Listed below are T cell receptor beta chains from one sample, sequenced in a study of blood T cells in healthy people across ages. TCRdb used MiXCR to reprocess the 5' RACE reads, holding one entry per CDR3 protein. In the table there are around 1,500,000 distinct CDR3 sequences, approximately 40% of which are singletons. Sequencing was done on a sample of blood. Receptors originate from a woman in her late teens or twenties in good health. The conserved cysteine and the conserved F or W are not part of the CDR3 here. Each record gives: V gene, D gene, CDR3 protein. D genes are given only for firm matches.

V: TRBV7-9
D: TRBD1
CDR3: ASSSSGTVVEQY

V: TRBV27
D: NA
CDR3: ASSRNPGRHYEQY

V: TRBV7-9
D: TRBD2
CDR3: ASRSLAGEETQY

V: TRBV6-2/TRBV6-3
D: NA
CDR3: ATIGGGRGNTEAF

V: TRBV11-2
D: NA
CDR3: ASSRDGQTYEQY

V: TRBV6-1
D: TRBD2
CDR3: ASSGLAGGGGLQETQY

V: TRBV27
D: NA
CDR3: ASSSRDTSQETQY

V: TRBV6-1
D: NA
CDR3: ASRFAEAYQETQY

V: TRBV6-9
D: TRBD2
CDR3: ASSFRTSGVGDEQF

V: TRBV20-1
D: TRBD2
CDR3: SARSRERNEQF

V: TRBV5-6
D: TRBD2
CDR3: ASSDGGFGETQY

V: TRBV28
D: TRBD2
CDR3: ASSRGLAGAGPGDNEQF

V: TRBV30
D: TRBD2
CDR3: AWKLAGVLIDTQY

V: TRBV29-1
D: TRBD1
CDR3: SAQEGDRSLREETQY

V: TRBV28
D: TRBD1
CDR3: ASSPGTGRVSGYGYT

V: TRBV28
D: NA
CDR3: AVQGTTNEKLF

V: TRBV10-3
D: TRBD1
CDR3: AISGPGGEAF

V: TRBV4-1
D: TRBD1
CDR3: ASSQTGANEQF

V: TRBV28
D: NA
CDR3: ASSSRLPSLEQF

V: TRBV5-1
D: NA
CDR3: ASKTQGAGELF

V: TRBV27
D: NA
CDR3: ASGLGLNYEQY

V: TRBV12-3/TRBV12-4
D: NA
CDR3: ASSFRRGLSDTQY

V: TRBV24-1
D: NA
CDR3: ATSGPTQRRENEQY

V: TRBV5-5
D: TRBD1
CDR3: ASSPATGGYYEQY

V: TRBV9
D: TRBD1
CDR3: ASSATGEREKLF

V: TRBV6-1
D: NA
CDR3: ASRGSTDTQY

V: TRBV3-1
D: TRBD2
CDR3: ASSRGLASSRYNEQF

V: TRBV5-1
D: TRBD2
CDR3: ASSLASTSGRNEQF

V: TRBV11-2
D: TRBD2
CDR3: ASSPPTSADNEQF

V: TRBV12-3/TRBV12-4
D: NA
CDR3: ASNLAPSSYEQY

V: TRBV5-4
D: NA
CDR3: ASSQRGGKNIQY

V: TRBV4-1
D: TRBD2
CDR3: ASRRGGLAGFQETQY

V: TRBV6-1
D: TRBD2
CDR3: ASSEASGGLPSYEQY

V: TRBV11-2
D: NA
CDR3: ASSLQAGTDTQY

V: TRBV25-1
D: NA
CDR3: ASSPGALATYEQY

V: TRBV6-1
D: NA
CDR3: AHSRGTSEEKLF

V: TRBV20-1
D: TRBD2
CDR3: SATGTSDHNEQF

V: TRBV13
D: TRBD2
CDR3: ASSLAGFYNEQF

V: TRBV6-6
D: TRBD1
CDR3: ASSPGGGTQYYGYT

V: TRBV12-3/TRBV12-4
D: NA
CDR3: ASSFLLGGYT

V: TRBV7-9
D: NA
CDR3: ASSWSEGTQY

V: TRBV4-1
D: TRBD2
CDR3: ASSPGLAGGIVKNIQY

V: TRBV2
D: NA
CDR3: ASVPADNTGELF

V: TRBV20-1
D: NA
CDR3: SARPSRGVAAETQY

V: TRBV9
D: NA
CDR3: ASSVAGVSVTETQY

V: TRBV20-1
D: TRBD2
CDR3: SASREGITDTQY

V: TRBV28
D: TRBD2
CDR3: ASVGRGWTQY

V: TRBV7-2
D: NA
CDR3: ASGVGPSYEQY

V: TRBV6-1
D: NA
CDR3: ASSPPFVRGQTNKYNEQY

V: TRBV27
D: NA
CDR3: ASSLRGDDDTGELF

V: TRBV6-1
D: NA
CDR3: ASSEGRDKAKNIQY

V: TRBV4-2
D: NA
CDR3: ASSQDAAGGTDTQY

V: TRBV5-8
D: NA
CDR3: ASSQDRRPWVEQY